One sample yielded the 8 T cell receptor beta chains listed below, sequenced in a study of blood T cell repertoires in COVID-19. The repertoire was sequenced with immunoSEQ multiplex PCR; TCRdb's copy has only in-frame clones and lacks some. The data show about 230,000 clones, with over 70% seen just once and 7.9% held by the top ten. The material sequenced was peripheral blood. The source is a woman aged 80 or over with acute or convalescent COVID-19.

The chain couples TRBV19 to TRBJ2-7, with D perhaps matching TRBD2 (7 bases). Germline CDR1 and CDR2: LNHDA and SQIVND (reference sequence). The CDR3 runs 13 residues. The V and J ends lost 8 bases and 3 bases respectively, with 14 bases between them. The CDR3 is CASGGGRYYEQYF. Written as DNA, the CDR3 is TGTGCCAGTGGGGGCGGGAGATACTACGAGCAGTACTTC.

This chain connects TRBV10-3 to TRBJ1-3; no clear D. This CDR3 is built from 16 residues. The germline CDR1 and CDR2 sequences are ENHRY and SYGVKD. The V end lost 7 bases, the J end lost 4 bases, and 20 bases lay between the germline ends. As DNA, the CDR3 is TGTGCCATCACCGACGGACGCCTAGCCCTAGGAAACACCATATATTTT. Residues: CAITDGRLALGNTIYF.

V gene TRBV5-4 combines with J gene TRBJ1-4; D ambiguous. The germline gives CDR1 SGHNT, CDR2 YYREEE (reference sequence). Trimming took 3 bases from V and 0 from J, leaving 9 bases between them. CDR3 length equals 15 residues. CDR3 nucleotide sequence: TGTGCCAGCAGCTCCACCGGTGCAACTAATGAAAAACTGTTTTTT. The encoded protein is CASSSTGATNEKLFF.

The genes are TRBV2 and TRBJ2-7; TRBD1 matches 10 bases. The germline CDR1 and CDR2 sequences are SNHLY and FYNNEI. The CDR3 length is 13 residues. V dropped 5 bases and J dropped 6; count of bases not matched to a gene: 4. The CDR3 nucleotides read TGTGCCAGCAGTCGGGACAGGGGTGGCGAGCAGTACTTC. Protein product: CASSRDRGGEQYF.

The chain recombines TRBV7-9 with TRBJ2-3; D gene ambiguous. V was clipped by 2 bases and J by 3 bases, with 12 bases between them. The CDR3 consists of 15 residues. Germline loops: CDR1 SEHNR, CDR2 FQNEAQ (reference sequence). The CDR3 DNA follows: TGTGCCAGCAGCTTAAATAGTCGCGTGACAGATACGCAGTATTTT. It is translated as CASSLNSRVTDTQYF.

V usage is TRBV7-2 and J usage is TRBJ2-7; 7 bases fit TRBD1. J lost 2 bases, V lost 5 bases, and 6 bases had no gene match. Germline loops: CDR1 SGHTA, CDR2 FQGNSA. CDR3 size: 14 residues. The CDR3 loop is CASSTAGGPYEQYF. Written as DNA, the CDR3 is TGTGCCAGCAGCACCGCAGGGGGACCCTACGAGCAGTACTTC.

CDR3 in amino acids: CASSEVKGRGYNEQFF. For the CDR3, the DNA is TGTGCCAGCAGTGAGGTAAAGGGCCGGGGTTACAATGAGCAGTTCTTC. This chain uses TRBV6-1 with TRBJ2-1; weak D call: TRBD2 (5 bases). Germline values: CDR1 MNHNS, CDR2 SASEGT. The CDR3 extends over 16 amino acids. Deletions cut 3 bases from V and 4 bases from J, with 16 bases between.

This chain joins TRBV5-1 and TRBJ2-5; TRBD2 is a possible D gene (5 bases). Trimming shortened V by 6 bases and J by 0 bases, and 15 bases separated the two germline ends. The CDR3 consists of 15 residues. Germline-derived CDR1 and CDR2 are SGHRS and YFSETQ. CDR3 region: CASTLSSAYQETQYF. CDR3 DNA: TGCGCCAGCACCCTGAGTAGCGCGTACCAAGAGACCCAGTACTTC.